A single T cell receptor beta chain is shown here with its context. Its antigen is still unknown. This sample was taken from a study of chemoradiotherapy in HPV16-positive cancers. The study, taken as a whole, reports: Better recurrence-free survival went with HPV-responsive T-cell expansion in HPV16-positive patients.

The repertoire was sequenced with immunoSEQ multiplex PCR; TCRdb's copy has only in-frame clones and lacks some. The sample holds 9,500 to 15,000 clones, 85% to 90% seen once. The germline CDR1 and CDR2 sequences are MNHNY and SVGAGI (reference sequence). V lost 8 bases to trimming and J lost 8 bases, with 18 bases between them. This CDR3 comprises 14 residues. This receptor was obtained from a human donor with HPV-associated anogenital cancer. The genes are TRBV6-6 and TRBJ1-4, with D perhaps TRBD1 (5 bases). The source material was blood, sampled from a patient who underwent chemoradiotherapy. CDR3 residues: CASRGAGGEEKLFF. The CDR3 DNA reads as TGTGCCAGCCGTGGGGCCGGGGGTGAAGAAAAACTGTTTTTT.